This T cell receptor (beta chain) stems from a study of post-analysis software for immune sequencing data. This clonotype has a handful of counts. Its antigen is as yet unknown. V gave up 1 base and J gave up 1 base; unmatched junction bases: 5. The CDR3 is made up of 16 amino acids. Germline V gives CDR1 KGHSH, CDR2 LQKENI. Study results and caveats: About five TRBV segments were more frequent in patients than controls; TRBV5-6, TRBV5-1 and TRBV20-1 belonged to this group.

Libraries were made from TCR beta cDNA, and they carried unique molecular identifiers. TCRdb called the PCR reads again in MiXCR, with one record for every CDR3 protein. The table has hundreds of thousands of distinct CDR3 sequences, roughly 29% seen once. The source of this sequence is a girl aged 5-17 years with multiple sclerosis. Sequenced sample: blood. The chain combines TRBV18 with TRBJ2-7, with 9 bases matching TRBD1. The CDR3 region has the DNA TGTGCCAGCTCACCACTGGGACAGGGCTTTTCCTACGAGCAGTACTTC. Translating gives CASSPLGQGFSYEQYF. Variable domain in full (rest from reference TRBV18 and TRBJ2-7): NAGVMQNPRHLVRRRGQEARLRCSPMKGHSHVYWYRQLPEEGLKFMVYLQKENIIDESGMPKERFSAEFPKEGPSILRIQQVVRGDSAAYFCASSPLGQGFSYEQYFGPGTRLTVT.